This T cell receptor (beta chain) was captured by sequencing in a study of response to subunit inactivated influenza vaccine. There are 15 residues in the CDR3. MiXCR, applied by TCRdb to the RT-PCR reads, yields one record per CDR3 protein. The top ten hold under 3.5% of the sample, which has approximately 500,000 distinct CDR3 sequences, approximately 24% seen once. This clonotype was found a few times. The junction does not match germline at one end; this may be a read error. The sample was also reused in another study, on T cells expressing NK-cell markers. Turning to that study: Scientists made TCR beta cDNA using 5'RACE template switching with UMIs. Each TCR beta repertoire originated in sorted T cells that were CD3+CD56+NKG2C+, CD3+CD56+NKG2C- or CD3+CD56-NKG2C+. Out of eight donors sequenced, seven tested HCMV-seropositive and the remaining one seronegative. In several experiments, sorting was restricted to alpha-beta TCR T cells by an anti-gamma-delta TCR antibody. Expanded NKG2C+ T cell clones were not confirmed as HCMV-specific.

Here the sequenced sample was CD4+ T cells sorted from PBMCs, taken 11 to 12 days after vaccination. The chain uses TRBV12-3 or TRBV12-4 and TRBJ1-6; 7 bases match TRBD1. The sequence was obtained from a man in his fifties or sixties who received an inactivated influenza vaccine. CDR3 loop: CTSSVRDRDNSPLHF. The CDR3 bases are TGTACCAGCAGTGTCCGGGACAGAGATAATTCACCCCTCCACTTT.